This TCR beta chain was sequenced in a study of blood T cells in healthy people across ages. Findings and limits, study-wide: Age brought a roughly linear fall in TCR beta diversity measured per million T cells.

This clonotype came up a few times. Its target is not known. Then a second PCR, running about 6 to 12 cycles, was carried out with a sample-barcoded 5' primer and a J-beta primer mix. TCRdb re-derived calls from the 5' RACE reads in MiXCR, one entry per CDR3 protein. The top ten clones hold about 6.3% of a sample with about 1.4 million distinct CDR3 sequences, around 59% of them seen once. Isolation per sample recovered at least 6 million PBMCs. The sequenced sample was blood. The TCR comes from a young man in good health.

The CDR3 here is CSARDQWGTNEKLFF. As DNA, the CDR3 is TGCAGTGCTAGAGATCAATGGGGAACTAATGAAAAACTGTTTTTT. The chain links TRBV20-1 to TRBJ1-4, with D hard to call. CDR3 length: 15 residues. Germline lookup yields CDR1 DFQATT and CDR2 SNEGSKA (reference sequence). Trimming removed 0 bases at V and 1 base at J, with 9 bases between.